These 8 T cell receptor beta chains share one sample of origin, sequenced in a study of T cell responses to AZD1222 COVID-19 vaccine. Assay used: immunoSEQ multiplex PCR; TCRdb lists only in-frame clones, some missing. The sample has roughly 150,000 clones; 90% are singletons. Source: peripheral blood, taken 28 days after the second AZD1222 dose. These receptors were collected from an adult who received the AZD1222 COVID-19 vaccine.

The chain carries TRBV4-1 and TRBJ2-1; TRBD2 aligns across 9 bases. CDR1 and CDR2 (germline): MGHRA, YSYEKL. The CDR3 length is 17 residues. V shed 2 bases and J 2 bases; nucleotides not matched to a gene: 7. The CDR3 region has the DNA TGCGCCAGCAGCCAACGAGGTTCTAGCGGGGCCTACAATGAGCAGTTCTTC. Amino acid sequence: CASSQRGSSGAYNEQFF.

DNA for the CDR3: TGTGCCAGCAGCTCCTCCTCACCGAACTATGGCTACACCTTC. As protein: CASSSSSPNYGYTF. The V call is TRBV11-2, the J call TRBJ1-2; D is ambiguous. CDR3 length: 14 residues. CDR1 is SGHAT, CDR2 FQNNGV, per germline. V gave up 4 bases and J gave up 2 bases, with 11 bases separating them.

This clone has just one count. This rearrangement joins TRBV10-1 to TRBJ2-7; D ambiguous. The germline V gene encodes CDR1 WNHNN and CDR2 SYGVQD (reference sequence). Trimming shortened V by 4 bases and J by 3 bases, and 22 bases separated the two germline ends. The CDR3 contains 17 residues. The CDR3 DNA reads TGCGCCAGCAGTGTACGGGTTTTGGCGTTAAAGGGCTACGAGCAGTACTTC. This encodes CASSVRVLALKGYEQYF.

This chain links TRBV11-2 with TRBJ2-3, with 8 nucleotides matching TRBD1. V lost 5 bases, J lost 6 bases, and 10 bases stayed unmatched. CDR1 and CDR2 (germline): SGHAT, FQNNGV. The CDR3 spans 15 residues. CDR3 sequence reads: CASSPDRVGRDTQYF. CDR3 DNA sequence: TGTGCCAGCAGCCCGGACAGGGTGGGCCGGGATACGCAGTATTTT.

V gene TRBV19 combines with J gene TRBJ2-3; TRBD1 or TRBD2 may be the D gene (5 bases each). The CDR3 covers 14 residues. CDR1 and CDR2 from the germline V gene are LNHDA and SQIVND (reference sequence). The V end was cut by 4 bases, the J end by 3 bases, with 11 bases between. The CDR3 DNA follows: TGTGCCAGTAGTACCGGGACGGCGACAGATACGCAGTATTTT. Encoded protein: CASSTGTATDTQYF.

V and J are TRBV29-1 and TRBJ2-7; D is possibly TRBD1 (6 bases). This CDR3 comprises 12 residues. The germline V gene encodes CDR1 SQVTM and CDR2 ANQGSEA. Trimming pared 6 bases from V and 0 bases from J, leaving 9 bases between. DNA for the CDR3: TGCAGCGTCAAGGACAGCTCCTACGAGCAGTACTTC. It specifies CSVKDSSYEQYF.

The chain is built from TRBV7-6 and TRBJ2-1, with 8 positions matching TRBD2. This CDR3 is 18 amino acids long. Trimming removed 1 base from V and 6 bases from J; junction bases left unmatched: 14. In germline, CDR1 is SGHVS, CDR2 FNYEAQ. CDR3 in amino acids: CASSLGFIGASGPNEQFF. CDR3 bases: TGTGCCAGCAGCTTAGGTTTTATAGGGGCTAGCGGGCCCAATGAGCAGTTCTTC.

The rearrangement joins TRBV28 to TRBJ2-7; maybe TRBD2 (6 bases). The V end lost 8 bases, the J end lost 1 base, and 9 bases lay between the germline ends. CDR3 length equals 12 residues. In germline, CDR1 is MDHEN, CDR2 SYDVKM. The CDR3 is CASSGGSYEQYF. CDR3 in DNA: TGTGCCAGCTCCGGGGGTTCCTACGAGCAGTACTTC.